A selection of T cell receptor beta chains follows, all from one sample in a study of CD8 T cells in ankylosing spondylitis. TCRdb reprocessed the 5' RACE reads with MiXCR, giving one entry per CDR3 protein. The table includes fewer than 750,000 distinct CDR3 sequences, under 20% detected once. The sample comprised blood, either unsorted or a sorted T cell fraction (not recorded which). The receptors come from a male donor with ankylosing spondylitis. The CDR3 runs from the conserved cysteine through the conserved F or W. Each record gives: J gene, V gene, D gene, clone size, CDR3 DNA, CDR3 protein. A D gene is named only where the DNA matches it firmly. A row's size may be missing; if present it is once, few, many or a size class.

J: TRBJ1-5
V: TRBV20-1
D: NA
size: NA
DNA: TGCAGCTACCAGGGCCCGGGGAGCAATCAGCCCCAGCATTTT
CDR3: CSYQGPGSNQPQHF

J: TRBJ2-3
V: TRBV5-4
D: NA
size: few
DNA: TGTGCCAGCAGACCGGACGCCACAGATACGCAGTATTTT
CDR3: CASRPDATDTQYF

J: TRBJ1-5
V: TRBV6-1
D: TRBD1
size: few
DNA: TGTGCCAGCAGTAGAACCGGGACAGGTAGCAATCAGCCCCAGCATTTT
CDR3: CASSRTGTGSNQPQHF

J: TRBJ2-7
V: TRBV5-1
D: NA
size: NA
DNA: TGCGCCAGCAGCCCCGTGGTCTTCACAGCATCCTACGAGCAGTACTTC
CDR3: CASSPVVFTASYEQYF

J: TRBJ1-1
V: TRBV11-1
D: TRBD1
size: NA
DNA: TGTGCCAGCAGCAGCGACAGGGCCTACACTGAAGCTTTCTTT
CDR3: CASSSDRAYTEAFF

J: TRBJ2-7
V: TRBV28
D: TRBD2
size: few
DNA: TGTGCCAGCAGCTCCCCCTTCCGTAGCGGGGGTTCCTACGAGCAGTACTTC
CDR3: CASSSPFRSGGSYEQYF

J: TRBJ1-2
V: TRBV6-1
D: NA
size: NA
DNA: TGTGCCAGCAGCCAGGCGGCAGGACGCATGAGAAGCTACACCTTC
CDR3: CASSQAAGRMRSYTF

J: TRBJ2-1
V: TRBV27
D: NA
size: NA
DNA: TGTGCCAGCAGTTTATATCAACAGGTTACTGAGCAGTTCTTC
CDR3: CASSLYQQVTEQFF

J: TRBJ2-7
V: TRBV2
D: NA
size: many
DNA: TGTGCCAGCAGTGAAGCATACGAGCAGTACTTC
CDR3: CASSEAYEQYF

J: TRBJ1-2
V: TRBV9
D: TRBD1
size: few
DNA: TGTGCCAGCAGCGCCACCGACAGGGGATTAGGCTACACCTTC
CDR3: CASSATDRGLGYTF

J: TRBJ1-2
V: TRBV5-1
D: NA
size: NA
DNA: TGCGCCAGCAGCGCCGTCCCAGGAACCGCCCCCCTCTATGGCTACACCTTC
CDR3: CASSAVPGTAPLYGYTF

J: TRBJ1-6
V: TRBV11-2
D: TRBD1
size: NA
DNA: TGTGCCAGCAGCCCTACAGGGGTAAAGAATTCACCCCTCCACTTT
CDR3: CASSPTGVKNSPLHF

J: TRBJ2-2
V: TRBV6-1
D: NA
size: NA
DNA: TGTGCCAGCAGACCAAACCAGGTTCGGGGCCGGGACACCGGGGAGCTGTTTTTT
CDR3: CASRPNQVRGRDTGELFF

J: TRBJ1-1
V: TRBV29-1
D: NA
size: few
DNA: TGCAGCGTCGCCGAGGACCCAATGAACACTGAAGCTTTCTTT
CDR3: CSVAEDPMNTEAFF

J: TRBJ1-2
V: TRBV12-3/TRBV12-4
D: NA
size: few
DNA: TGTGCCAGCAGTTTAGAATACGGGACGATTAACTATGGCTACACCTTC
CDR3: CASSLEYGTINYGYTF

J: TRBJ2-5
V: TRBV11-2
D: NA
size: few
DNA: TGTGCCAGCAGCCTTTCTGCGGGGACCCAGTACTTC
CDR3: CASSLSAGTQYF

J: TRBJ2-2
V: TRBV30
D: NA
size: NA
DNA: TGTGCCTGGAGTCGTAGCGGTGGTACCGGGGAGCTGTTTTTT
CDR3: CAWSRSGGTGELFF

J: TRBJ2-5
V: TRBV20-1
D: NA
size: many
DNA: TGCAGTGCTAGCCGGGACTACCAAGAGACCCAGTACTTC
CDR3: CSASRDYQETQYF

J: TRBJ2-1
V: TRBV7-9
D: NA
size: few
DNA: TGTGTCAGCAGCCTCAGGGTGGGGAGCTCCTACAATGAGCAGTTCTTC
CDR3: CVSSLRVGSSYNEQFF

J: TRBJ2-3
V: TRBV4-3
D: NA
size: few
DNA: TGCGCCAGCAGCCAAGATAGTCTTGGAACAGATACGCAGTATTTT
CDR3: CASSQDSLGTDTQYF

J: TRBJ2-7
V: TRBV4-1
D: TRBD1
size: few
DNA: TGCGCCAGCAGCCATTTTACAGGGGGCGAGAGATACGAGCAGTACTTC
CDR3: CASSHFTGGERYEQYF

J: TRBJ2-2
V: TRBV6-5
D: TRBD1
size: NA
DNA: TGTGCCAGCAGTTCTACACAGGGGACCACCGGGGAGCTGTTTTTT
CDR3: CASSSTQGTTGELFF

J: TRBJ1-1
V: TRBV5-1
D: NA
size: few
DNA: TGCGCCAGCAGCCGACAGGAATTAAACACTGAAGCTTTCTTT
CDR3: CASSRQELNTEAFF

J: TRBJ2-7
V: TRBV12-3/TRBV12-4
D: TRBD1
size: few
DNA: TGTGCCAGCAGGCTGGGGCAGGGGGCGAACGAGCAGTACTTC
CDR3: CASRLGQGANEQYF

J: TRBJ1-3
V: TRBV3-1
D: TRBD1
size: many
DNA: TGTGCCAGCAGCCGGACAGGGTCTGGAAACACCATATATTTT
CDR3: CASSRTGSGNTIYF

J: TRBJ2-5
V: TRBV7-8
D: TRBD2
size: NA
DNA: TGTGCCAGCAGCTTAGCGGGGGGGCTAGCGGGGCCGCAAGAGACCCAGTACTTC
CDR3: CASSLAGGLAGPQETQYF

J: TRBJ2-5
V: TRBV27
D: TRBD1
size: NA
DNA: TGTGCCAGCAGTTTCCTCCGGACAGGACAAGAGACCCAGTACTTC
CDR3: CASSFLRTGQETQYF

J: TRBJ1-6
V: TRBV4-2
D: NA
size: many
DNA: TGTGCCAGCAGCCAAGAGGGAAGCTCCTATAATTCACCCCTCCACTTT
CDR3: CASSQEGSSYNSPLHF

J: TRBJ2-1
V: TRBV24-1
D: TRBD2
size: few
DNA: TGTGCCACCAGTGATTTGGACAGCGGGAGCTCCTACAATGAGCAGTTCTTC
CDR3: CATSDLDSGSSYNEQFF

J: TRBJ1-2
V: TRBV29-1
D: NA
size: few
DNA: TGCAGCGTTGAAGGGGGCTATGGCTACACCTTC
CDR3: CSVEGGYGYTF

J: TRBJ2-7
V: TRBV27
D: TRBD2
size: NA
DNA: TGTGCCAGCAGTCCTGGTCCGGCGGGGGTGATTGAGCAGTACTTC
CDR3: CASSPGPAGVIEQYF

J: TRBJ1-1
V: TRBV7-6
D: NA
size: NA
DNA: TGTGCCAGCAGCTTAGAAAGGAGCACTGAAGCTTTCTTT
CDR3: CASSLERSTEAFF

J: TRBJ2-5
V: TRBV12-3/TRBV12-4
D: NA
size: few
DNA: TGTGCCAGCAGTTTATCTTACAGGGCAGCAGAGACCCAGTACTTC
CDR3: CASSLSYRAAETQYF

J: TRBJ2-3
V: TRBV15
D: NA
size: NA
DNA: TGTGCCACCAGCGCCCCTGGTCGGGCAGATACGCAGTATTTT
CDR3: CATSAPGRADTQYF

J: TRBJ2-3
V: TRBV12-3/TRBV12-4
D: NA
size: NA
DNA: TGTGCCAGCAGCACGTCGAGCACTAAGGGCCCCACAGATACGCAGTATTTT
CDR3: CASSTSSTKGPTDTQYF

J: TRBJ2-3
V: TRBV4-2
D: NA
size: NA
DNA: TGTGCCAGCAGCCAAGGCGGGACGAGAGATACGCAGTATTTT
CDR3: CASSQGGTRDTQYF

J: TRBJ2-1
V: TRBV20-1
D: TRBD2
size: NA
DNA: TGCAGTGCGTTACCTAGCGGGACGACGGTCTTGAGCTCCTACAATGAGCAGTTCTTC
CDR3: CSALPSGTTVLSSYNEQFF

J: TRBJ1-5
V: TRBV28
D: NA
size: NA
DNA: TGTGCCAGCAGTCCCCCGACAGGCTCCCATCAGCCCCAGCATTTT
CDR3: CASSPPTGSHQPQHF

J: TRBJ1-5
V: TRBV6-2/TRBV6-3
D: NA
size: NA
DNA: TGTGCCAGCAGTTCCCACTTCTCCGGGACCGCAAGCAATCAGCCCCAGCATTTT
CDR3: CASSSHFSGTASNQPQHF

J: TRBJ2-5
V: TRBV12-3/TRBV12-4
D: TRBD2
size: NA
DNA: TGTGCCAGCAGTTTAAGTCTAGCGGCGCAAGAGACCCAGTACTTC
CDR3: CASSLSLAAQETQYF

J: TRBJ2-4
V: TRBV12-3/TRBV12-4
D: NA
size: NA
DNA: TGTGCCAGCAGTTTGGAGGGGGCCGGGGGAAACATTCAGTACTTC
CDR3: CASSLEGAGGNIQYF

J: TRBJ1-1
V: TRBV4-1
D: TRBD1
size: few
DNA: TGCGCCAGCAGCCACATAGACAGGGTAGGAACTGAAGCTTTCTTT
CDR3: CASSHIDRVGTEAFF

J: TRBJ2-7
V: TRBV6-1
D: TRBD1
size: NA
DNA: TGTGCCAGCAGTGATGGACAGGGAGGATCCTACGAGCAGTACTTC
CDR3: CASSDGQGGSYEQYF

J: TRBJ1-2
V: TRBV29-1
D: NA
size: few
DNA: TGCAGCGTTGAAAGGGGCCGAGCCCACTATGGCTACACCTTC
CDR3: CSVERGRAHYGYTF

J: TRBJ1-3
V: TRBV10-1
D: NA
size: NA
DNA: TGCGCCAGCAGTAAGGACCTGGCTGGAAACACCATATATTTT
CDR3: CASSKDLAGNTIYF

J: TRBJ1-1
V: TRBV7-9
D: NA
size: NA
DNA: TGTGCCAGCAGCCCGATGGGCGCTGAAGCTTTCTTT
CDR3: CASSPMGAEAFF

J: TRBJ1-2
V: TRBV20-1
D: NA
size: many
DNA: TGCAGTGCTAGAGACGTGTGGGGAGCAGGGAAGGGCACCTTC
CDR3: CSARDVWGAGKGTF

J: TRBJ2-1
V: TRBV5-1
D: TRBD1
size: few
DNA: TGCGCCAGCAGCCCCGACGGGACAGATTACAATGAGCAGTTCTTC
CDR3: CASSPDGTDYNEQFF

J: TRBJ2-7
V: TRBV4-1
D: NA
size: few
DNA: TGCGCCAGCGCCCGGGGTCTTACCTACGAGCAGTACTTC
CDR3: CASARGLTYEQYF

J: TRBJ2-6
V: TRBV20-1
D: NA
size: NA
DNA: TGCAGTGCTAGTGCAGGGGCTGCCCGAATTCCTGGCAACGTCCTGACTTTC
CDR3: CSASAGAARIPGNVLTF

J: TRBJ2-2
V: TRBV3-1
D: NA
size: few
DNA: TGTGCCAGCAGCTTTTCCGACGGGGAGCTGTTTTTT
CDR3: CASSFSDGELFF

J: TRBJ2-5
V: TRBV2
D: TRBD2
size: NA
DNA: TGTGCCAGCAGTGAAGCTGGGACTAGCGTCTCAGAGACCCAGTACTTC
CDR3: CASSEAGTSVSETQYF

J: TRBJ2-1
V: TRBV12-3/TRBV12-4
D: NA
size: few
DNA: TGTGCCAGCAGTTTCGATTGGGAGCAGTTCTTC
CDR3: CASSFDWEQFF

J: TRBJ2-6
V: TRBV12-3/TRBV12-4
D: NA
size: many
DNA: TGTGCCAGCAGCGAAAACTCTGGGGCCAACGTCCTGACTTTC
CDR3: CASSENSGANVLTF